This is a list of T cell receptor beta chains from one sample in a study of T-cell reconstitution after alpha-beta-depleted transplantation in children. Via MiXCR, TCRdb re-called the PCR reads, giving one row per CDR3 protein. The table shows around 580,000 distinct CDR3 sequences, with about a quarter occurring only once. Sequencing was performed on PBMCs, taken before TCRalphabeta/CD19-depleted stem cell transplant. The source is a boy under two years old with Wiskott-Aldrich syndrome, due to receive a stem cell transplant. Both conserved end residues are part of each CDR3. Fields, in order: D gene, J gene, clone size, V gene, CDR3 DNA, CDR3 protein. D genes are given only for firm matches. Not every row has a clone size; where given, it reads once, few, many or a size class.

. | TRBJ2-2 | few | TRBV12-3/TRBV12-4 | TGTGCCAGCAGTTTTAGGGGGGTAGGCACCGGGGAGCTGTTTTTT | CASSFRGVGTGELFF
. | TRBJ2-7 | few | TRBV5-1 | TGCGCCAGCAGCTTGGTGGACAGCTCCTACGAGCAGTACTTC | CASSLVDSSYEQYF
. | TRBJ1-2 | once | TRBV5-1 | TGCGCCAGCAGCGCGACAGTTAACTATGGCTACACCTTC | CASSATVNYGYTF
. | TRBJ2-7 | few | TRBV28 | TGTGCCAGCAGTATAACTAGAGAGCAGTACTTC | CASSITREQYF
TRBD2 | TRBJ2-1 | . | TRBV7-9 | TGTGCCAGCAGCCTCCCGACTAGCGGGGGAGAGCAGTTCTTC | CASSLPTSGGEQFF
. | TRBJ2-1 | . | TRBV6-1 | TGTGCCAGCAGCCGAATTGGACGGAGCTCCTACAATGAGCAGTTCTTC | CASSRIGRSSYNEQFF
. | TRBJ2-3 | . | TRBV19 | TGTGCCAGTAGTAGAACCCAAGCGGATACGCAGTATTTT | CASSRTQADTQYF
. | TRBJ2-1 | . | TRBV10-3 | TGTGCCATCAGTGAGAAGGGCGGAATCACCTCCTACAATGAGCAGTTCTTC | CAISEKGGITSYNEQFF
TRBD1 | TRBJ2-1 | . | TRBV4-1 | TGCGCCAGCAGCCAAGACCGAACAGGGGGCCCGATTGGAGGTCAGTTCTTC | CASSQDRTGGPIGGQFF
. | TRBJ2-5 | few | TRBV20-1 | TGCAGTGCTAGGAAGCTAGCACAAGAGACCCAGTACTTC | CSARKLAQETQYF
TRBD1 | TRBJ2-5 | once | TRBV20-1 | TGCAGTGCCCCGGCAGCGACAGGGGGAGAAGAGACCCAGTACTTC | CSAPAATGGEETQYF
. | TRBJ2-7 | . | TRBV20-1 | TGCAGTGCCGACGACCTCTACGAGCAGTACTTC | CSADDLYEQYF
. | TRBJ2-7 | . | TRBV5-1 | TGCGCCAGCAGCTTGGCCCTAGCGCGCTCCTACGAGCAGTACTTC | CASSLALARSYEQYF
. | TRBJ2-1 | . | TRBV5-1 | TGCGCCAGCAGCGCGATCCATTACAATGAGCAGTTCTTC | CASSAIHYNEQFF
. | TRBJ2-7 | few | TRBV20-1 | TGCAGTGCTAGAACCCCAGGGGCGGGAGTATCCTACGAGCAGTACTTC | CSARTPGAGVSYEQYF
TRBD2 | TRBJ2-1 | . | TRBV15 | TGTGCCACCAGCAGAGCAAGCGGGAGCAGAGCCTACAATGAGCAGTTCTTC | CATSRASGSRAYNEQFF
TRBD1 | TRBJ2-7 | . | TRBV10-3 | TGTGCCATCAGCCCGGGACAGGGGGCTCACGAGCAGTACTTC | CAISPGQGAHEQYF
TRBD2 | TRBJ2-7 | . | TRBV7-9 | TGTGCCAGCAGCTTAGTATTAAGGACTAGCGGATCCTACGAGCAGTACTTC | CASSLVLRTSGSYEQYF
. | TRBJ2-2 | . | TRBV6-5 | TGTGCCAGCAGCTACTCCACCGGAGGGAACACCGGGGAGCTGTTTTTT | CASSYSTGGNTGELFF
TRBD2 | TRBJ2-1 | . | TRBV6-5 | TGTGCCAGCAGTTATAGAGCTCCTAGCGGGAGTTCCCATGAGCAGTTCTTC | CASSYRAPSGSSHEQFF
TRBD2 | TRBJ2-5 | few | TRBV5-1 | TGCGCCAGCAGCTTCGGACTAGCGGGACAAGAGACCCAGTACTTC | CASSFGLAGQETQYF
. | TRBJ2-3 | few | TRBV20-1 | TGCAGTGCTAGGACGTTGGGGAGCACAGATACGCAGTATTTT | CSARTLGSTDTQYF
TRBD1 | TRBJ2-1 | . | TRBV24-1 | TGTGCCACCAGTGCCCCGGGACAGGGGTCCTACAATGAGCAGTTCTTC | CATSAPGQGSYNEQFF
TRBD2 | TRBJ2-3 | few | TRBV20-1 | TGCAGTGCTAGAGAGCGGGAGAAGTTTACAGATACGCAGTATTTT | CSAREREKFTDTQYF
. | TRBJ1-4 | few | TRBV5-6 | TGTGCCAGCAGCTCTGCAGCCACGCTGCTACTGGATAATGAAAAACTGTTTTTT | CASSSAATLLLDNEKLFF
. | TRBJ2-1 | . | TRBV6-5 | TGTGCCAGCAGTTACTCGTCAGGGTGGGGCGGGAAGAATGAGCAGTTCTTC | CASSYSSGWGGKNEQFF
TRBD1 | TRBJ1-5 | few | TRBV7-2 | TGTGCCAGCAGCTACCGGGACAGGGGAAAACAGCCCCAGCATTTT | CASSYRDRGKQPQHF
. | TRBJ2-7 | . | TRBV30 | TGTGCCTGGAGAGGGATCTACGAGCAGTACTTC | CAWRGIYEQYF
. | TRBJ2-3 | few | TRBV13 | TGTGCCAGCAGCGTAACCATAAAAGGGCTTAGTCCAGATACGCAGTATTTT | CASSVTIKGLSPDTQYF
TRBD2 | TRBJ2-7 | . | TRBV7-9 | TGTGCCAGCAGCTTAGGGACTAGCGCCGGCTACGAGCAGTACTTC | CASSLGTSAGYEQYF
TRBD1 | TRBJ1-1 | few | TRBV5-1 | TGCGCCAGCAGCTTGGGGGGCGGGGAACAGGGGGCTGAAGCTTTCTTT | CASSLGGGEQGAEAFF
. | TRBJ2-2 | . | TRBV5-1 | TGCGCCAGCAGCTTGGATGTCAACACCGGGGAGCTGTTTTTT | CASSLDVNTGELFF
. | TRBJ1-2 | once | TRBV6-1 | TGTGCCAGCAGTGAAGCGCGGGGAATTCTTAACTATGGCTACACCTTC | CASSEARGILNYGYTF